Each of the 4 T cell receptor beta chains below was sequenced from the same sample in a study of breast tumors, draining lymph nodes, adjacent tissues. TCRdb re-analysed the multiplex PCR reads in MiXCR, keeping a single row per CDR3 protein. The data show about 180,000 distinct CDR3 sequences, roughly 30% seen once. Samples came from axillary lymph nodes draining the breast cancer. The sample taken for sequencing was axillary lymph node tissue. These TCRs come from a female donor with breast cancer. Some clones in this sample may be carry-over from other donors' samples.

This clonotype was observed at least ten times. The CDR3 DNA follows: TGCAGCGCCCCCGCGAGAGGCAATGAGCAGTTCTTC. This sequence encodes CSAPARGNEQFF. The chain recombines TRBV29-1 with TRBJ2-1; D ambiguous. V was pared by 7 bases and J by 6 bases, with 13 bases between. The CDR3 length is 12 residues. Germline CDR1 SQVTM, CDR2 ANQGSEA.

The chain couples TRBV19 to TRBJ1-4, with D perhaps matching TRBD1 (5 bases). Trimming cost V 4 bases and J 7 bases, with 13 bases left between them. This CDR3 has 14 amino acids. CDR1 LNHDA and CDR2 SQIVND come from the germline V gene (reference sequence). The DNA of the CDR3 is TGTGCCAGTAGTAGGGTGGGGGGAGGTGAAAAACTGTTTTTT. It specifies CASSRVGGGEKLFF.

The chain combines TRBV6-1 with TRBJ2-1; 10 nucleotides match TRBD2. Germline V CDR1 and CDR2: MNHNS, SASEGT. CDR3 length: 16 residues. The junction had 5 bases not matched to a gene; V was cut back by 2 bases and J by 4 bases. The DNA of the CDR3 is TGTGCCAGCAGTGAAACTAGCGGGACCTTTTACAATGAGCAGTTCTTC. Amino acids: CASSETSGTFYNEQFF.

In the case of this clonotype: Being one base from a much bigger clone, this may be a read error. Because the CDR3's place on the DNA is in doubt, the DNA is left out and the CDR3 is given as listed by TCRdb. CDR3 sequence: CASSVAPGNYAQSF. The gene calls are TRBV9 and TRBJ2-7; the DNA was not compared with TRBD1, the D call given in the table. The germline V gene encodes CDR1 SGDLS and CDR2 YYNGEE. The CDR3 numbers 14 amino acids, ends counted.